This T cell receptor beta chain stems from a study of blood T cell repertoires in COVID-19. This clone was observed a few times. Using immunoSEQ multiplex PCR, the repertoire was profiled, and TCRdb retains in-frame clones only, with some absent. The sample has 35,000 to 50,000 clones; 85% are singletons. V was pared by 4 bases and J by 10 bases, with 17 bases between. This CDR3 is 14 amino acids long. Germline CDR1 and CDR2: SGHNT and YENEEA. Sequencing used peripheral blood. This clonotype originated in a woman aged 70 to 79 in a cohort sampled during active COVID-19. The J gene is TRBJ2-1, the V gene TRBV11-3; a weak D match, TRBD1 (8 bases). The CDR3 sequence: CASSSGQGGNEQFF. As DNA, the CDR3 is TGTGCCAGCAGCTCAGGACAGGGAGGGAACGAGCAGTTCTTC.